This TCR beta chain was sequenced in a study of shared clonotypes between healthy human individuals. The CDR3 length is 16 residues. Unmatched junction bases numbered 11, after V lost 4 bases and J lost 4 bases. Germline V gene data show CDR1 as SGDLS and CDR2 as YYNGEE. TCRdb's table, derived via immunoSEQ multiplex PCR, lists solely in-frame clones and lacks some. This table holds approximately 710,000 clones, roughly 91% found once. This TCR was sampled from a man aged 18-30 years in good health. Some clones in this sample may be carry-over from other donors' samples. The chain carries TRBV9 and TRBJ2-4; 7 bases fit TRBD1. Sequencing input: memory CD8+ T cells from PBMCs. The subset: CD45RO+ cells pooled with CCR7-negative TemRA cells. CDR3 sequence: CASSLNSGQQKNIQYF. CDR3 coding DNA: TGTGCCAGCAGCCTCAACTCGGGACAGCAGAAAAACATTCAGTACTTC. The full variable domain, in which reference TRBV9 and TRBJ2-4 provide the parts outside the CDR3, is DSGVTQTPKHLITATGQRVTLRCSPRSGDLSVYWYQQSLDQGLQFLIQYYNGEERAKGNILERFSAQQFPDLHSELNLSSLELGDSALYFCASSLNSGQQKNIQYFGAGTRLSVL.